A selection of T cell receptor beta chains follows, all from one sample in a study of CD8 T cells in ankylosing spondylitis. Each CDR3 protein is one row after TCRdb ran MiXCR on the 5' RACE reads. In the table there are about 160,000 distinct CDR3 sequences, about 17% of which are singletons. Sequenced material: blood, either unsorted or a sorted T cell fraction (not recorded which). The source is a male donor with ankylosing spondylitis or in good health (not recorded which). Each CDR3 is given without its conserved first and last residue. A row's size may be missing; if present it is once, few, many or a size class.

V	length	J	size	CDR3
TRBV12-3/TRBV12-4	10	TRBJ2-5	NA	ASRGGIETQY
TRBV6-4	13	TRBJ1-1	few	ASSSGYGGNTEAF
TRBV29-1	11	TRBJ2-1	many	SVRAGGANEQF
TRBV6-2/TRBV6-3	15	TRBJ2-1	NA	ASSYSFRGSAYNEQF
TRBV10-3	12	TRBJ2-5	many	AISRTSGQETQY
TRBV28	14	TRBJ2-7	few	ASSLWTGQGSYEQY
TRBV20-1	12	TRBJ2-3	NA	SASQGLEIDTQY
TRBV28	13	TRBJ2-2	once	ASSIIGRSTGELF
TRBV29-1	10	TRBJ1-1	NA	SVKTANTEAF
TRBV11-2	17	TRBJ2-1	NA	ASSLDIWGGAGKYNEQF
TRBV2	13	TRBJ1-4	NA	ASSDAGAPNEKLF
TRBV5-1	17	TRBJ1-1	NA	ASSLNSRAGALMNTEAF
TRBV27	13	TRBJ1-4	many	ASSPRGRNAEKLF
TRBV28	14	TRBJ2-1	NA	ASSPMREGSYNEQF
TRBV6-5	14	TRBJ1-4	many	ASSYSRQPLGEKLF
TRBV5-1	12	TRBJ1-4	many	ASSADIEREKLF
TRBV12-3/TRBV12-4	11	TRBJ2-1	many	ASSFSSWNEQF
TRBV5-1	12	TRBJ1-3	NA	ASSIGGAGNTIY
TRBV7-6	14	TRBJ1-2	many	ASSLGLGDAYYGYT
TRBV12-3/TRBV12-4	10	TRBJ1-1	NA	ASIRRTEGAF
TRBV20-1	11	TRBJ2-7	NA	SASGTSGYEQY
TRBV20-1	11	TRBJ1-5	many	SAKLTGDQPQH
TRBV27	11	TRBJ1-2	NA	ASSSLTGNGYT
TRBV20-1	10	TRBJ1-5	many	SAWTGSQPQH
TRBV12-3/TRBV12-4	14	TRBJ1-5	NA	ASSLAGREGNQPQH
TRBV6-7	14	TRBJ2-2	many	ASRQGRLMTAGELF
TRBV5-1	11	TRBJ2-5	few	ASSLPFMETQY
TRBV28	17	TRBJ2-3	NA	ASSSWTSGRKHDTDTQY
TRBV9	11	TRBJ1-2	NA	ASTSTGDYGYT
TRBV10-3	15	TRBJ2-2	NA	AIRRTGGSTNTGELF
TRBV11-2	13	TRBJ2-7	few	ASSLDETGPYEQY
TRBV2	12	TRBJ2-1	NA	ASNPLAPKLEQF
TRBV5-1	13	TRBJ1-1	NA	ASSFAGPGDTEAF
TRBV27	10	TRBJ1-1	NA	ASLGGSTEAF
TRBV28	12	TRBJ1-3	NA	ASRRGTSGNTIY
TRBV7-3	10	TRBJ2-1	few	ASSPTKGEQF
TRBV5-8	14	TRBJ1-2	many	ASSRTGEGGRYGYT
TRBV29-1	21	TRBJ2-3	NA	SVGEVSKVAAAGGRWGTDTQY
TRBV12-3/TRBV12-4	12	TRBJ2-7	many	ASSYGTASYEQY
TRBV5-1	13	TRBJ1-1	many	ASSSGQGADTEAF
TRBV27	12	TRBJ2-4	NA	ASRPPRGENIQY